Below are 22 T cell receptor beta chains sequenced from a single sample in a study of blood T cell repertoires in COVID-19. Method: immunoSEQ multiplex PCR; TCRdb's copy keeps in-frame clones and lacks some. This sample carries roughly 25,000 clones, 92% of them seen once, and the ten largest clones take over 30%. Material: peripheral blood. The receptors were gathered from a man between 65 and 85 years old with active COVID-19.

V usage is TRBV19 and J usage is TRBJ2-6; D may be TRBD1 (5 bases). CDR1 is LNHDA and CDR2 is SQIVND in the germline V gene (reference sequence). The CDR3 sequence is 17 residues long. V shed 3 bases and J shed 0 bases, with 12 bases lying between them. Written as DNA, the CDR3 is TGTGCCAGTAGTATGTCAGGGTCCAACTCTGGGGCCAACGTCCTGACTTTC. Its translation: CASSMSGSNSGANVLTF.

The rearrangement links TRBV29-1 to TRBJ1-1; the match to TRBD1 covers 7 bases. This CDR3 contains 13 residues. Germline V gene data show CDR1 as SQVTM and CDR2 as ANQGSEA. Trimming cost V 6 bases and J 3 bases; bases outside gene matches: 7. The CDR3 here is CSVVAGGHTEAFF. The CDR3 nucleotides read TGCAGCGTCGTAGCAGGGGGGCACACTGAAGCTTTCTTT.

The chain recombines TRBV5-4 with TRBJ2-3, with TRBD2 matching over 10 bases. The CDR3 is 15 residues long. J was trimmed by 2 bases and V by 4 bases; bases with no gene match: 4. Per the germline V gene, CDR1 is SGHNT and CDR2 is YYREEE (reference sequence). CDR3 sequence (DNA): TGTGCCAGCAGCCAACTAGCGGGAAACACAGATACGCAGTATTTT. It yields the protein CASSQLAGNTDTQYF. Full variable domain (rest looked up from reference TRBV5-4 and TRBJ2-3): ETGVTQSPTHLIKTRGQQVTLRCSSQSGHNTVSWYQQALGQGPQFIFQYYREEENGRGNFPPRFSGLQFPNYSSELNVNALELDDSALYLCASSQLAGNTDTQYFGPGTRLTVL.

The rearrangement links TRBV29-1 to TRBJ2-7; 8 bases fit TRBD1. Germline lookup yields CDR1 SQVTM and CDR2 ANQGSEA. The CDR3 is made up of 13 amino acids. J lost 2 bases, V lost 6 bases, and 6 bases had no gene match. For the CDR3, the DNA is TGCAGCGTCGGACAGGGAGGCCCCTACGAGCAGTACTTC. Protein sequence: CSVGQGGPYEQYF.

The J gene is TRBJ2-7, the V gene TRBV7-2, with TRBD1 matching over 10 bases. The CDR3 consists of 15 residues. Trimming cost V 5 bases and J 5 bases; bases outside gene matches: 9. CDR1 is SGHTA, CDR2 FQGNSA, per germline. CDR3 coding DNA: TGTGCCAGCAGCGTCGACAGGGGGCTTACTAACGAGCAGTACTTC. Translating gives CASSVDRGLTNEQYF.

This chain links TRBV2 with TRBJ2-7, with TRBD1 identical over 9 bases. V was clipped by 8 bases and J by 6 bases; unmatched bases: 5. Germline V gives CDR1 SNHLY, CDR2 FYNNEI. The CDR3 is 12 amino acids. The CDR3 DNA reads TGTGCCAGCCGGGACAGGGTGTCCGAGCAGTACTTC. Protein sequence: CASRDRVSEQYF.

CDR3 sequence (DNA): TGTGCCACCACAGGAACTAGCGGGAGGGATTATGAGCAGTTCTTC. Translation: CATTGTSGRDYEQFF. The gene calls are TRBV7-9 and TRBJ2-1, with 13 positions matching TRBD2. The V gene's germline CDR1 is SEHNR and CDR2 FQNEAQ (reference sequence). The trim removed 10 bases at V and 8 bases at J, leaving 11 bases unmatched. CDR3 length: 15 amino acids.

J is TRBJ2-7 and V is TRBV11-3, with TRBD1 matching 8 bases. V lost 1 base, J lost 5 bases, and 7 bases stayed unmatched. Germline V gene sequence: CDR1 SGHNT, CDR2 YENEEA. This CDR3 comprises 15 residues. CDR3 DNA: TGTGCCAGCAGCTTAGTAGGCAGGGGGCGCGACGAGCAGTACTTC. Amino acid sequence: CASSLVGRGRDEQYF.

CDR3 coding DNA: TGTGCCAGTAGTATTCTAGCGGGAGACATCTACGAGCAGTACTTC. This translates into CASSILAGDIYEQYF. The rearrangement joins TRBV19 to TRBJ2-7; 10 nucleotides line up with TRBD2. The V gene end was trimmed by 3 bases and the J gene end by 3 bases; junction bases not matched to a gene: 5. Germline V gene lookup returns CDR1 LNHDA and CDR2 SQIVND (reference sequence). The CDR3 has 15 residues.

The chain has TRBV4-3 and TRBJ1-2; D remains ambiguous. The V gene lost 4 bases and the J gene lost 8 bases, with 17 bases spanning the gap. This CDR3 has 14 residues. Germline V gene data show CDR1 as LGHNA and CDR2 as YSLEER. The CDR3: CASSPSGGSGGYTF. CDR3 in DNA: TGCGCCAGCAGCCCCTCGGGAGGGAGTGGCGGCTACACCTTC.

V usage is TRBV5-1 and J usage is TRBJ2-1; TRBD1 aligns across 11 bases. The CDR3 length is 15 residues. V was pared by 3 bases and J by 3 bases, with 2 bases of the junction left unmatched. Germline V CDR1 and CDR2: SGHRS, YFSETQ. CDR3 DNA sequence: TGCGCCAGCAGCTCGGGACAGGGGGTCTACAATGAGCAGTTCTTC. It yields the protein CASSSGQGVYNEQFF.

The rearrangement joins TRBV11-3 to TRBJ2-7, with 10 bases fitting TRBD2. CDR3 length equals 15 residues. V shed 0 bases, J shed 4 bases, and the junction held 3 bases outside the gene matches. CDR1 and CDR2 from the germline V gene are SGHNT and YENEEA. This chain's CDR3 is CASSLEASGRYEQYF. CDR3 in DNA: TGTGCCAGCAGCTTAGAGGCTAGCGGGAGATACGAGCAGTACTTC.

The chain couples TRBV5-1 to TRBJ2-3; 8 nucleotides match TRBD2. Germline CDR1 reads SGHRS; CDR2 reads YFSETQ. There are 15 residues in the CDR3. The trim removed 2 bases at V and 4 bases at J, leaving 6 bases unmatched. Written as DNA, the CDR3 is TGCGCCAGCAGCTTAAGGACTAGCAATTCAGATACGCAGTATTTT. Residues: CASSLRTSNSDTQYF.

The chain has TRBV11-2 and TRBJ2-1, with a tentative D call TRBD2 (6 bases). The CDR3 covers 16 residues. Looked up from germline, CDR1 is SGHAT and CDR2 is FQNNGV. Trimming cost V 5 bases and J 7 bases, with 21 bases left between them. The CDR3 is CASSLQPGAGGNEQFF. The CDR3 DNA follows: TGTGCCAGCAGCCTACAGCCGGGAGCAGGTGGGAATGAGCAGTTCTTC. Supplemented by reference TRBV11-2 and TRBJ2-1, the full variable domain reads EAGVAQSPRYKIIEKRQSVAFWCNPISGHATLYWYQQILGQGPKLLIQFQNNGVVDDSQLPKDRFSAERLKGVDSTLKIQPAKLEDSAVYLCASSLQPGAGGNEQFFGPGTRLTVL.

The genes are TRBV7-2 and TRBJ2-2; D may be TRBD2 (5 bases). The V gene lost 5 bases and the J gene lost 0 bases, with 10 bases spanning the gap. Germline lookup yields CDR1 SGHTA and CDR2 FQGNSA. The CDR3 is 15 amino acids. As DNA, the CDR3 is TGTGCCAGCAGCCCTGGACTGTCGAACACCGGGGAGCTGTTTTTT. Its translation: CASSPGLSNTGELFF.

This clone was seen once. This chain connects TRBV2 to TRBJ1-2; the D gene is possibly TRBD1 (6 bases). CDR3 length: 16 amino acids. V was cut by 4 bases and J by 8 bases, with 23 bases left in between. From germline, CDR1 is SNHLY and CDR2 FYNNEI. CDR3 loop: CASSAQGDGWVVGYTF. The DNA of the CDR3 is TGTGCCAGCAGTGCACAGGGAGATGGATGGGTTGTCGGCTACACCTTC.

The chain employs TRBV30 and TRBJ2-5; D gene unclear. Germline V lookup: CDR1 GTSNPN, CDR2 SVGIG (reference sequence). Trimming removed 0 bases from V and 6 bases from J, with 11 bases in between. CDR3 length: 13 amino acids. The CDR3: CAWSVPNLKTQYF. CDR3 coding DNA: TGTGCCTGGAGTGTCCCAAACTTAAAGACCCAGTACTTC.

The V and J genes are TRBV24-1 and TRBJ1-2, with 7 nucleotides matching TRBD1. Losses at the gene ends were 3 bases for V and 1 base for J; bases not matched to a gene: 7. In germline, CDR1 is KGHDR, CDR2 SFDVKD. This CDR3 comprises 16 residues. The CDR3 sequence: CATSDPGQANNYGYTF. Written as DNA, the CDR3 is TGTGCCACCAGTGATCCAGGACAGGCCAATAACTATGGCTACACCTTC.

V and J are TRBV30 and TRBJ1-1, with a tentative D call TRBD1 (6 bases). The V end lost 4 bases, the J end lost 3 bases, and 12 bases lay between the germline ends. The CDR3 runs to 13 residues. CDR1 and CDR2 from the germline V gene are GTSNPN and SVGIG (reference sequence). DNA of the CDR3: TGTGCCTGGAACCGACAGGAGTACACTGAAGCTTTCTTT. Encoded protein: CAWNRQEYTEAFF.

The rearrangement links TRBV5-1 to TRBJ1-1; D is unresolved. Per the germline V gene, CDR1 is SGHRS and CDR2 is YFSETQ. This CDR3 contains 14 residues. Trimming left V 4 bases short and J 5 bases short, with 15 bases between. CDR3 protein: CASSRTFRGTEAFF. CDR3 nucleotides: TGCGCCAGCAGCCGTACCTTCCGAGGGACTGAAGCTTTCTTT. Based on the CDR3 plus reference TRBV5-1 and TRBJ1-1, the full variable domain is KAGVTQTPRYLIKTRGQQVTLSCSPISGHRSVSWYQQTPGQGLQFLFEYFSETQRNKGNFPGRFSGRQFSNSRSEMNVSTLELGDSALYLCASSRTFRGTEAFFGQGTRLTVV.

The gene calls are TRBV27 and TRBJ2-5; 8 nucleotides match TRBD1. J lost 5 bases, V lost 5 bases, and 19 bases had no gene match. From germline, CDR1 is MNHEY and CDR2 SMNVEV (reference sequence). The CDR3 runs 18 residues. The CDR3 is CASSPQGAGGAFLETQYF. The CDR3 DNA is TGTGCCAGCAGTCCGCAGGGCGCAGGGGGCGCGTTTTTGGAGACCCAGTACTTC.

The rearrangement joins TRBV24-1 to TRBJ2-1; the match to TRBD2 covers 11 bases. The CDR3 runs 17 residues. Unmatched junction bases numbered 7, after V lost 4 bases and J lost 3 bases. Germline values: CDR1 KGHDR, CDR2 SFDVKD. The DNA for the CDR3 is TGTGCCACCAGTGACTCCACCCTAGCGGGAGGCTACAATGAGCAGTTCTTC. Its translation: CATSDSTLAGGYNEQFF.